The source of this TCR beta chain is a study of blood T cells in healthy people across ages. General study points: The fall in TCR beta diversity per million T cells was roughly linear with age. PBMCs left unsorted prevented a conclusive naive versus antigen-experienced comparison.

CDR1 and CDR2 (germline): SEHNR, FQNEAQ (reference sequence). Trimming took 1 base from V and 3 from J, leaving 9 bases between them. The length of the CDR3 is 14 residues. Total RNA extracted from each sample amounted to at least 6 micrograms. This clonotype occurred once. The antigen is undetermined. Alongside a J-beta primer mix, a sample-barcoded 5' primer served in a second PCR lasting about 6 to 12 cycles. From the 5' RACE reads, TCRdb called clonotypes with MiXCR, one entry per CDR3 protein. The data show around 990,000 distinct CDR3 sequences, around two fifths seen once. The receptor was derived from a man younger than 35 in good health. This rearrangement joins TRBV7-9 to TRBJ1-2; D is undetermined. Sequenced: blood. CDR3 nucleotides: TGTGCCAGCAGCTTAGGAGGCGGCCACTATGGCTACACCTTC. This translates into CASSLGGGHYGYTF.